This T cell receptor beta chain emerged from a study of T cells in Graves' hyperthyroidism and ophthalmopathy. Germline CDR1 is MDHEN and CDR2 is SYDVKM. Trimming removed 4 bases at V and 5 bases at J, with 14 bases between. The CDR3 runs to 14 residues. General study results and limits: Ophthalmopathy was distinguished from stable hyperthyroidism by 13 V-J signatures. Most clonotypes that expanded in the thyroid above 0.001 also showed up in blood.

This clonotype occurred many times. What it binds is unknown. From RNA transcripts, TCR beta CDR3 regions were amplified. Using the HTBI primer set, a first-round RT-PCR was run on the TCR CDR3. MiXCR, applied by TCRdb to the multiplex PCR reads, yields one record per CDR3 protein. There are approximately 690,000 distinct CDR3 sequences in the sample; 20% occur only once, and around a third lies in the top ten. The V and J genes are TRBV28 and TRBJ2-5; maybe TRBD2 (6 bases). This TCR derives from a man aged 25-45 years with Graves' ophthalmopathy. Sample: blood. CDR3 amino acids: CASSSEGGGETQYF. CDR3 bases: TGTGCCAGCAGTTCCGAGGGAGGAGGGGAGACCCAGTACTTC.